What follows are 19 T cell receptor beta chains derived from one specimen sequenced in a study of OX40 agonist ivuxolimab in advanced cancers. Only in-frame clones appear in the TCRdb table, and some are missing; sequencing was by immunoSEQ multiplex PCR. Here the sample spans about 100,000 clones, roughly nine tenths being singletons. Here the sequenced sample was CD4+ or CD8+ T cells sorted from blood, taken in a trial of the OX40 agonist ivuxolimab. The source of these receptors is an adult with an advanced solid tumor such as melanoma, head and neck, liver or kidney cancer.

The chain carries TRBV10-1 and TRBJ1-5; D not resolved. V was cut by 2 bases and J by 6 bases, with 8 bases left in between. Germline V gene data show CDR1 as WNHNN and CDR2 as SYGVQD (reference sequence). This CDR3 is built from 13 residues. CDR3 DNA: TGCGCCAGCAGTGAGCACGGGTGTCAGCCCCAGCATTTT. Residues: CASSEHGCQPQHF.

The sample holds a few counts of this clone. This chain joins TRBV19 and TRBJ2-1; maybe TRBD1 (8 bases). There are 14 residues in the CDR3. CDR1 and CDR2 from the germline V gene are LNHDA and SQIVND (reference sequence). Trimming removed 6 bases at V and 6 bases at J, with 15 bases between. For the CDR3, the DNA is TGTGCCAGTAGCGACAGGGGAGGGTTCAATGAGCAGTTCTTC. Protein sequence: CASSDRGGFNEQFF.

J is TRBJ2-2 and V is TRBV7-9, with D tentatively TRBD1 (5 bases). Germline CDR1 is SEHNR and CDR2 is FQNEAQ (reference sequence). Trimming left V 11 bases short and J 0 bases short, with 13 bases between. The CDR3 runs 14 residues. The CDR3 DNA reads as TGTGCCCTTCTGGCCAGGGCGAACACCGGGGAGCTGTTTTTT. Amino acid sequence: CALLARANTGELFF.

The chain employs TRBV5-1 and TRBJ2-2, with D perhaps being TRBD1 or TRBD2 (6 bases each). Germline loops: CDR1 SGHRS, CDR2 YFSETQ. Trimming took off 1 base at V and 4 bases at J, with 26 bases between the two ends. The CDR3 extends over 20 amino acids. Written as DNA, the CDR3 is TGCGCCAGCAGCTTGTCTTTAGGAAGTGGTGGGGGGCGTCCCACCGGGGAGCTGTTTTTT. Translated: CASSLSLGSGGGRPTGELFF.

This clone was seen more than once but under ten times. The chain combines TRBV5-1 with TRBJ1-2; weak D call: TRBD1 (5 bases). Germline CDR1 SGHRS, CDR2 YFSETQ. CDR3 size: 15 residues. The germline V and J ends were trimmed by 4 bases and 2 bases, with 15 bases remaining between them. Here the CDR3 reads CASSIGGAGNYGYTF. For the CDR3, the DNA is TGCGCCAGCAGCATCGGTGGGGCAGGGAACTATGGCTACACCTTC.

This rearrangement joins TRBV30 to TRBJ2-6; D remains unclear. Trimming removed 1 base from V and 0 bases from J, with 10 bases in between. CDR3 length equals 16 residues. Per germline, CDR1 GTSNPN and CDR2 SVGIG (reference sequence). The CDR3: CAWSEVVGSGANVLTF. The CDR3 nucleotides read TGTGCCTGGAGTGAGGTGGTGGGCTCTGGGGCCAACGTCCTGACTTTC.

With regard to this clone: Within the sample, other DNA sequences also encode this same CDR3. CDR3: CASSETETQYF. CDR3 coding DNA: TGTGCCAGCAGTGAGACTGAGACCCAGTACTTC. The chain is built from TRBV2 and TRBJ2-5; D not certain. V was trimmed by 3 bases and J by 5 bases, leaving 4 bases between them. CDR1 is SNHLY and CDR2 is FYNNEI in the germline V gene. The CDR3 sequence is 11 residues long.

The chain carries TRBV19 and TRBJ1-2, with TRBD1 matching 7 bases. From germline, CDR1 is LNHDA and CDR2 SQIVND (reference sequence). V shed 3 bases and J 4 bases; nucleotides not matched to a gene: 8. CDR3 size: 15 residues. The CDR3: CASSIQPGGIYGYTF. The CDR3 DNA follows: TGTGCCAGTAGTATTCAGCCAGGGGGGATCTATGGCTACACCTTC.

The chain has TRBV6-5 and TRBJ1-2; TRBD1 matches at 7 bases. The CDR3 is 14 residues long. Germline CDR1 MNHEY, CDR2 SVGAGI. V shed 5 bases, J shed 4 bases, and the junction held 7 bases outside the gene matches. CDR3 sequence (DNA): TGTGCCAGCAGTAGAGGACAGGCACTCTATGGCTACACCTTC. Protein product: CASSRGQALYGYTF.

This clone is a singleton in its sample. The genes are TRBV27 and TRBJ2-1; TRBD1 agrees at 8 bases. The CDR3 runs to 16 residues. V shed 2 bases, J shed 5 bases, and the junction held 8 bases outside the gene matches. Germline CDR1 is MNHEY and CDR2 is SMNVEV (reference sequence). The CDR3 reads CASSLEGQGLNNEQFF. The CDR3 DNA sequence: TGTGCCAGCAGTTTAGAAGGACAGGGATTGAACAATGAGCAGTTCTTC.

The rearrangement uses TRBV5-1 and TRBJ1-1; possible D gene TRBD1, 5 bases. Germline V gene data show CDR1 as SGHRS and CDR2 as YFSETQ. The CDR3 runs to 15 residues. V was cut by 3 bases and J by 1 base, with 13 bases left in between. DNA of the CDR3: TGCGCCAGCAGCTGGTTGACCGGGACGAACACTGAAGCTTTCTTT. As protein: CASSWLTGTNTEAFF. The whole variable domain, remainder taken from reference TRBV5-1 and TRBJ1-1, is KAGVTQTPRYLIKTRGQQVTLSCSPISGHRSVSWYQQTPGQGLQFLFEYFSETQRNKGNFPGRFSGRQFSNSRSEMNVSTLELGDSALYLCASSWLTGTNTEAFFGQGTRLTVV.

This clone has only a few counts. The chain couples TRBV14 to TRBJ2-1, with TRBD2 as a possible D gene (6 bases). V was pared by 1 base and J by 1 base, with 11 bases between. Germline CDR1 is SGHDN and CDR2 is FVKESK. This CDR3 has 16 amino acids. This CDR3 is CASSQAAGGSYNEQFF. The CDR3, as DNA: TGTGCCAGCAGCCAAGCGGCTGGGGGGTCCTACAATGAGCAGTTCTTC.

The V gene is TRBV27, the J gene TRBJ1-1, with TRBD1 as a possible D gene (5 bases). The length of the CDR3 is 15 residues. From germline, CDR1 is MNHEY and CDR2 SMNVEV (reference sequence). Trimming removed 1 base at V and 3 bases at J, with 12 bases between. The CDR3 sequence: CASSLLAGRYTEAFF. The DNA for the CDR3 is TGTGCCAGCAGTTTATTGGCAGGGAGGTACACTGAAGCTTTCTTT.

The CDR3 spells CAWSVMSYEQYF. The CDR3 region has the DNA TGTGCCTGGAGTGTAATGTCCTACGAGCAGTACTTC. The rearrangement links TRBV30 to TRBJ2-7, with D hard to call. Germline values: CDR1 GTSNPN, CDR2 SVGIG (reference sequence). CDR3 size: 12 residues. V lost 0 bases and J lost 1, with 4 bases in between.

The chain's CDR3 is CASRETMNTEAFF. CDR3 DNA: TGCGCCAGCAGGGAGACAATGAACACTGAAGCTTTCTTT. V gene TRBV10-1 combines with J gene TRBJ1-1; D unresolved. Germline V gene sequence: CDR1 WNHNN, CDR2 SYGVQD (reference sequence). The CDR3 sequence is 13 residues long. V lost 6 bases, J lost 0 bases, and 8 bases lay in between.

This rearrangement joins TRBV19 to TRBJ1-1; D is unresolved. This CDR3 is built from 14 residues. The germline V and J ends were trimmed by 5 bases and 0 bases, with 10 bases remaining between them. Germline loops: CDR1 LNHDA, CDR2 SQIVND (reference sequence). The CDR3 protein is CASSLHGVNTEAFF. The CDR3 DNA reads TGTGCCAGTAGTTTACACGGCGTGAACACTGAAGCTTTCTTT.

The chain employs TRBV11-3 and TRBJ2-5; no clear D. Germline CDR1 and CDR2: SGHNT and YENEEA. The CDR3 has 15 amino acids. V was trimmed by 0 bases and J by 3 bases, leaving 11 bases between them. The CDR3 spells CASSLDPLREETQYF. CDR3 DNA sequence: TGTGCCAGCAGCTTAGATCCACTTAGAGAAGAGACCCAGTACTTC. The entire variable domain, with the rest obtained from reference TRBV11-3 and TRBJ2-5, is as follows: EAGVVQSPRYKIIEKKQPVAFWCNPISGHNTLYWYLQNLGQGPELLIRYENEEAVDDSQLPKDRFSAERLKGVDSTLKIQPAELGDSAVYLCASSLDPLREETQYFGPGTRLLVL.

The CDR3 loop is CASSWGQPGLGQPQHF. CDR3 DNA sequence: TGTGCCAGCAGTTGGGGACAGCCCGGGTTAGGTCAGCCCCAGCATTTT. J is TRBJ1-5 and V is TRBV6-5, with 7 bases identical to TRBD1. Germline CDR1 reads MNHEY; CDR2 reads SVGAGI. CDR3 length: 16 residues. Trimming removed 4 bases from V and 6 bases from J; junction bases left unmatched: 12.

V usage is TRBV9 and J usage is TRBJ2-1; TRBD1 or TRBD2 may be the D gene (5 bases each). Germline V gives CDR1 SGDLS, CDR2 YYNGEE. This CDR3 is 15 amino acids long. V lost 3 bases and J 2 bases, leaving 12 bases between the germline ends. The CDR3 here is CASSATGTPYNEQFF. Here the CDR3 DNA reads TGTGCCAGCAGCGCTACCGGGACCCCCTACAATGAGCAGTTCTTC. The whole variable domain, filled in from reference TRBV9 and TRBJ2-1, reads DSGVTQTPKHLITATGQRVTLRCSPRSGDLSVYWYQQSLDQGLQFLIQYYNGEERAKGNILERFSAQQFPDLHSELNLSSLELGDSALYFCASSATGTPYNEQFFGPGTRLTVL.